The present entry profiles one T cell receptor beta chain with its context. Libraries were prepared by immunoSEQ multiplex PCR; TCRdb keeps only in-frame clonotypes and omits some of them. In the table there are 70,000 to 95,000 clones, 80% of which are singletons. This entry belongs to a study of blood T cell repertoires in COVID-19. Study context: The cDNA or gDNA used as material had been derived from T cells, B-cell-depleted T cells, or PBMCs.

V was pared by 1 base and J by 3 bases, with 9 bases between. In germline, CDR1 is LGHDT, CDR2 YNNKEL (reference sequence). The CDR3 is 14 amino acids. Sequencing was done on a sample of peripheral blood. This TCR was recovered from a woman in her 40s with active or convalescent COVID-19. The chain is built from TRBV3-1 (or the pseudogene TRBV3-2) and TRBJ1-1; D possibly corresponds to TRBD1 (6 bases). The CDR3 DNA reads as TGTGCCAGCAGCCAAGTGACAGGTTACACTGAAGCTTTCTTT. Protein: CASSQVTGYTEAFF.